One sample yielded the 22 T cell receptor beta chains listed below, sequenced in a study of early T cells in non-severe SARS-CoV-2 infection. Each CDR3 protein is one row after TCRdb ran MiXCR on the 5' RACE reads. The data show about 22,000 distinct CDR3 sequences, roughly 4.1% seen once. Sequencing was done on a sample of whole blood. The source of these receptors is an adult who was a healthcare worker with PCR-confirmed SARS-CoV-2 infection or an uninfected control (not recorded which).

This clonotype was seen repeatedly, ten times or more. This chain joins TRBV3-1 and TRBJ2-2, with D tentatively TRBD2 (6 bases). CDR3 size: 13 residues. V gave up 4 bases and J gave up 4 bases, with 7 bases separating them. CDR1 is LGHDT and CDR2 is YNNKEL in the germline V gene (reference sequence). DNA of the CDR3: TGTGCCAGCAGCCTTAGCGGCACCGGGGAGCTGTTTTTT. Translating it yields CASSLSGTGELFF.

In its sample, this clonotype was seen many times. The chain uses TRBV5-8 and TRBJ1-3; 9 bases are a match to TRBD1. The CDR3 extends over 17 amino acids. Per the germline V gene, CDR1 is SGHTS and CDR2 is YDEGEE. The ends lost 4 bases at V and 0 bases at J; junction bases unmatched: 8. CDR3 nucleotide sequence: TGTGCCAGCAGCGTGGGACAGGGATTAAGCTCTGGAAACACCATATATTTT. Translation gives CASSVGQGLSSGNTIYF.

On this clonotype itself: This may be a read error, as it is one base from a much larger clone. The rearrangement links TRBV18 to TRBJ2-7; TRBD1 matches at 10 bases. The CDR3 is made up of 15 amino acids. Germline V gene sequence: CDR1 KGHSH, CDR2 LQKENI. The CDR3 protein is CARSPPGTGDHEQYF. DNA of the CDR3: TGTGCCCGCTCACCACCCGGGACAGGGGACCACGAGCAGTACTTC.

This clonotype was detected ten times or more. The rearrangement links TRBV7-3 to TRBJ2-2; D is unclear. Germline CDR1 is SGHTA and CDR2 is FQGTGA. This CDR3 has 14 amino acids. V was trimmed by 3 bases and J by 5 bases, leaving 10 bases between them. The CDR3, as DNA: TGTGCCAGCAGCTTGTCAACGCAAACCGGGGAGCTGTTTTTT. The encoded protein is CASSLSTQTGELFF.

The sample holds many counts of this clonotype. The chain uses TRBV27 and TRBJ2-7; D might be TRBD2 (5 bases). The germline V gene encodes CDR1 MNHEY and CDR2 SMNVEV (reference sequence). V was pared by 5 bases and J by 1 base, with 9 bases between. This CDR3 is built from 13 residues. CDR3 bases: TGTGCCAGCAGTCCCCGGACTTCCTACGAGCAGTACTTC. This translates into CASSPRTSYEQYF.

This clonotype appeared many times. This chain uses TRBV6-2 or TRBV6-3 with TRBJ2-6, with 7 nucleotides matching TRBD1. Per germline, CDR1 MNHEY and CDR2 SVGEGT. Trimming cost V 5 bases and J 0 bases; bases outside gene matches: 13. This CDR3 is built from 19 residues. This CDR3 reads CASSNWDSPLHSGANVLTF. In DNA, the CDR3 is TGTGCCAGCAGTAACTGGGACAGCCCACTCCACTCTGGGGCCAACGTCCTGACTTTC.

This clonotype was found many times. V and J are TRBV7-2 and TRBJ1-2; tentatively, D is TRBD1 (5 bases). This CDR3 has 15 residues. Germline CDR1 and CDR2: SGHTA and FQGNSA. The V end lost 1 base, the J end lost 3 bases, and 12 bases lay between the germline ends. This CDR3 is CASSLEGPRYYGYTF. The CDR3 nucleotides read TGTGCCAGCAGCTTAGAGGGGCCCCGCTACTATGGCTACACCTTC. Full variable domain (rest looked up from reference TRBV7-2 and TRBJ1-2): GAGVSQSPSNKVTEKGKDVELRCDPISGHTALYWYRQSLGQGLEFLIYFQGNSAPDKSGLPSDRFSAERTGGSVSTLTIQRTQQEDSAVYLCASSLEGPRYYGYTFGSGTRLTVV.

This clonotype was picked up a small number of times. This chain joins TRBV6-5 and TRBJ1-2; D not resolved. V was pared by 2 bases and J by 8 bases, with 15 bases between. This CDR3 comprises 14 residues. Germline loops: CDR1 MNHEY, CDR2 SVGAGI. This CDR3 is CASSYRARPIGYTF. CDR3 in DNA: TGTGCCAGCAGTTACCGGGCGCGCCCTATAGGCTACACCTTC.

The V gene is TRBV7-9, the J gene TRBJ2-1, with TRBD1 matching over 7 bases. Germline CDR1 is SEHNR and CDR2 is FQNEAQ (reference sequence). This CDR3 is built from 14 residues. Trimming at V came to 5 bases and at J to 6 bases, leaving 7 bases not matched to a gene. The DNA for the CDR3 is TGTGCCAGCAGCCGACAGGGAGTCGGCAATGAGCAGTTCTTC. It specifies CASSRQGVGNEQFF.

This clonotype was observed at least ten times. The gene calls are TRBV19 and TRBJ1-4; the D gene is possibly TRBD1 (5 bases). V was cut by 5 bases and J by 7 bases, with 14 bases left in between. Germline V gene lookup returns CDR1 LNHDA and CDR2 SQIVND (reference sequence). The CDR3 length is 14 residues. The CDR3 DNA reads TGTGCCAGTAGTCCTGGGACCGCACCTGAAAAACTGTTTTTT. Translation: CASSPGTAPEKLFF.

Many counts were recorded for this clonotype. V is TRBV25-1 and J is TRBJ1-1; D unclear. The germline gives CDR1 MGHDK, CDR2 SYGVNS. V dropped 4 bases and J dropped 7 bases, with 16 bases sitting between them. The CDR3 sequence is 14 residues long. The CDR3 DNA reads as TGTGCCAGCAGTGGATCCGCGGTCCTGGTTGAAGCTTTCTTT. Translation: CASSGSAVLVEAFF.

The table lists this clonotype with a few counts. V is TRBV28 and J is TRBJ2-1; perhaps TRBD2 as D (6 bases). Trimming took 2 bases from V and 8 from J, leaving 19 bases between them. The CDR3 runs 16 residues. Germline lookup yields CDR1 MDHEN and CDR2 SYDVKM. DNA for the CDR3: TGTGCCAGCAGTTTAGGCGGAGCGGGTGAGAAAGATGAGCAGTTCTTC. Its protein product is CASSLGGAGEKDEQFF.

The gene calls are TRBV20-1 and TRBJ2-5, with 7 nucleotides matching TRBD2. V was pared by 6 bases and J by 5 bases, with 3 bases of the junction left unmatched. The germline V gene encodes CDR1 DFQATT and CDR2 SNEGSKA (reference sequence). The CDR3 runs to 11 residues. CDR3 bases: TGCAGTGCGGGACTATATGAGACCCAGTACTTC. Translated, it gives CSAGLYETQYF.

This clonotype has just a few counts. The chain couples TRBV4-2 to TRBJ2-1, with a weak D call TRBD1 (5 bases). The CDR3 loop spans 12 amino acids. The germline V gene has CDR1 LGHNA and CDR2 YNFKEQ. V lost 0 bases and J lost 9, with 6 bases in between. CDR3 residues: CASSQDRVEQFF. CDR3 DNA: TGTGCCAGCAGCCAAGACAGGGTTGAGCAGTTCTTC.

This clonotype has a handful of counts. This rearrangement joins TRBV29-1 to TRBJ2-7, with D perhaps assigned TRBD1 or TRBD2 (5 bases each). The germline V gene has CDR1 SQVTM and CDR2 ANQGSEA. The CDR3 loop spans 12 amino acids. The V gene lost 4 bases and the J gene lost 3 bases, with 10 bases spanning the gap. This chain's CDR3 is CSVGVGVYEQYF. The CDR3 DNA is TGCAGCGTTGGAGTGGGGGTCTACGAGCAGTACTTC.

This clonotype was recorded at least ten times. The chain links TRBV2 to TRBJ1-4; possibly TRBD1 for D (5 bases). Trimming left V 7 bases short and J 7 bases short, with 7 bases between. Germline CDR1 reads SNHLY; CDR2 reads FYNNEI. This CDR3 is built from 11 residues. The CDR3 reads CASTGFEKLFF. The CDR3, as DNA: TGTGCCAGCACAGGGTTTGAAAAACTGTTTTTT.

This clonotype was recorded at least ten times. V usage is TRBV29-1 and J usage is TRBJ1-1; the D gene is possibly TRBD1 (5 bases). From germline, CDR1 is SQVTM and CDR2 ANQGSEA. Trimming left V 5 bases short and J 1 base short, with 20 bases between. The CDR3 spans 16 residues. This CDR3 is CSVPSSLAGANTEAFF. CDR3 nucleotide sequence: TGCAGCGTTCCTAGCTCCCTAGCCGGGGCGAACACTGAAGCTTTCTTT.

The V gene is TRBV5-1, the J gene TRBJ2-1, with 10 nucleotides matching TRBD2. With V trimmed by 4 bases and J by 0 bases, 13 bases remained unmatched. Per the germline V gene, CDR1 is SGHRS and CDR2 is YFSETQ. The CDR3 is 19 amino acids. The CDR3, as DNA: TGCGCCAGCAGCACAGTTCGGACTAGCGGATGGAGCTCCTACAATGAGCAGTTCTTC. Protein sequence: CASSTVRTSGWSSYNEQFF.

The table lists this clonotype with many counts. The CDR3 protein is CASRTSGRGNTGELFF. CDR3 DNA: TGTGCCAGCAGGACTAGCGGGAGGGGAAACACCGGGGAGCTGTTTTTT. V gene TRBV6-2 or TRBV6-3 combines with J gene TRBJ2-2; TRBD2 aligns across 14 bases. With 6 bases clipped from V and 2 bases from J, the junction kept 2 bases outside the gene matches. This CDR3 has 16 amino acids. Germline CDR1 MNHEY, CDR2 SVGEGT.

The rearrangement uses TRBV5-1 and TRBJ2-3; 10 nucleotides line up with TRBD2. The germline V gene encodes CDR1 SGHRS and CDR2 YFSETQ. The ends lost 1 base at V and 4 bases at J; junction bases unmatched: 9. This CDR3 comprises 17 residues. CDR3 DNA: TGCGCCAGCAGCTTGTCGCCTAGCGGGAGTATCGCAGATACGCAGTATTTT. Translating gives CASSLSPSGSIADTQYF.

This clonotype was found a few times. V usage is TRBV9 and J usage is TRBJ2-5; TRBD2 matches at 10 bases. The germline gives CDR1 SGDLS, CDR2 YYNGEE. V dropped 3 bases and J dropped 2; count of bases not matched to a gene: 16. This CDR3 region has 19 residues. CDR3 in amino acids: CASSGPRTSGTSRQETQYF. Here the CDR3 DNA reads TGTGCCAGCAGCGGGCCTCGGACTAGCGGAACAAGCCGTCAAGAGACCCAGTACTTC.

V is TRBV29-1 and J is TRBJ1-5; D is unclear. Germline values: CDR1 SQVTM, CDR2 ANQGSEA. This CDR3 is built from 13 residues. V lost 7 bases to trimming and J lost 2 bases, with 12 bases between them. CDR3 protein: CSAADGGNQPQHF. The CDR3 coding sequence is TGCAGCGCTGCCGACGGGGGCAATCAGCCCCAGCATTTT.